The 27 T cell receptor beta chains listed next were all sequenced from one sample in a study of cytomegalovirus exposure and HLA in healthy donors. PCR primers comprised 60 Vbeta and 13 Jbeta primers. Libraries were prepared by immunoSEQ multiplex PCR; TCRdb keeps only in-frame clonotypes and omits some of them. The sample lists more than 90,000 clones, 82% occurring once. Sample: PBMCs. Source of these receptors: a man aged 50 to 59 in good health and CMV-seronegative.

This clone turned up a few times. The chain joins TRBV14 to TRBJ1-1; 9 bases map to TRBD1. V lost 4 bases and J lost 1; bases outside the gene matches: 1. The length of the CDR3 is 14 residues. From germline, CDR1 is SGHDN and CDR2 FVKESK. Written as DNA, the CDR3 is TGTGCCAGCAGCCGACAGGGGGGGAACACTGAAGCTTTCTTT. It encodes CASSRQGGNTEAFF.

The rearrangement joins TRBV6-1 to TRBJ2-3; possibly TRBD2 for D (6 bases). V lost 4 bases to trimming and J lost 3 bases, with 11 bases between them. CDR1 and CDR2 (germline): MNHNS, SASEGT. The CDR3 has 14 amino acids. CDR3 nucleotide sequence: TGTGCCAGCAGTGCTAAGCGGGCAACAGATACGCAGTATTTT. It translates to CASSAKRATDTQYF.

The gene calls are TRBV7-2 and TRBJ2-5; tentative D call: TRBD1 (6 bases). Germline V CDR1 and CDR2: SGHTA, FQGNSA. Trimming pared 4 bases from V and 8 bases from J, leaving 14 bases between. The CDR3 is 13 residues long. CDR3 sequence reads: CASSWGPDRTQYF. CDR3 nucleotides: TGTGCCAGCAGCTGGGGCCCGGACAGAACCCAGTACTTC.

This clone was detected once. The V gene is TRBV13, the J gene TRBJ2-5; the D gene is possibly TRBD1 (6 bases). V was pared by 0 bases and J by 11 bases, with 13 bases between. Germline-derived CDR1 and CDR2 are PRHDT and FYEKMQ (reference sequence). The CDR3 consists of 13 residues. CDR3 loop: CASSLGGAGEQYF. CDR3 nucleotides: TGTGCCAGCAGCTTAGGGGGGGCTGGGGAGCAGTACTTC.

This clone showed up just once. V gene TRBV18 combines with J gene TRBJ2-2, with TRBD1 as a possible D gene (5 bases). There are 16 residues in the CDR3. V was pared by 4 bases and J by 0 bases, with 12 bases between. CDR1 KGHSH and CDR2 LQKENI come from the germline V gene. The CDR3 nucleotides are TGTGCCAGCTCACTGACAGTACCTCCGAACACCGGGGAGCTGTTTTTT. Amino acids: CASSLTVPPNTGELFF.

This clone was observed once. The genes are TRBV4-2 and TRBJ1-6; D remains ambiguous. The CDR3 is made up of 20 amino acids. Germline loops: CDR1 LGHNA, CDR2 YNFKEQ. The V gene lost 0 bases and the J gene lost 0 bases, with 18 bases spanning the gap. The CDR3 DNA reads TGTGCCAGCAGCCAAGAGGGCAGCCTCGGTGTTAGCTCCTATAATTCACCCCTCCACTTT. The encoded protein is CASSQEGSLGVSSYNSPLHF.

The chain recombines TRBV5-1 with TRBJ1-2, with 9 bases that match TRBD1. The CDR3 loop spans 15 amino acids. Germline CDR1 is SGHRS and CDR2 is YFSETQ. V dropped 1 base and J dropped 7; count of bases not matched to a gene: 8. The DNA of the CDR3 is TGCGCCAGCAGCTTGCATTCGGGACAGGGAACTGGCTACACCTTC. This sequence encodes CASSLHSGQGTGYTF.

The J gene is TRBJ1-2, the V gene TRBV7-9; no firm D call. Germline V gene data show CDR1 as SEHNR and CDR2 as FQNEAQ (reference sequence). V was pared by 11 bases and J by 13 bases, with 20 bases between. The CDR3 length is 11 residues. CDR3 DNA sequence: TGTGCCGCACCCCGGGCCGGAGGTCTCACCTTC. As protein: CAAPRAGGLTF. The whole variable domain, filled in from reference TRBV7-9 and TRBJ1-2, reads DTGVSQNPRHKITKRGQNVTFRCDPISEHNRLYWYRQTLGQGPEFLTYFQNEAQLEKSRLLSDRFSAERPKGSFSTLEIQRTEQGDSAMYLCAAPRAGGLTFGSGTRLTVV.

This rearrangement joins TRBV19 to TRBJ1-5; TRBD1 agrees at 8 bases. Per the germline V gene, CDR1 is LNHDA and CDR2 is SQIVND (reference sequence). Trimming at V came to 9 bases and at J to 7 bases, leaving 14 bases not matched to a gene. CDR3 length equals 15 residues. In nucleotides, the CDR3 is TGTGCCAGCGCAACCGGGACAGGACCCGGACAGCCCCAGCATTTT. Protein product: CASATGTGPGQPQHF.

J is TRBJ2-7 and V is TRBV9, with D possibly being TRBD1 (6 bases). V was clipped by 4 bases and J by 3 bases, with 14 bases between them. There are 14 residues in the CDR3. Germline V gives CDR1 SGDLS, CDR2 YYNGEE. CDR3 sequence (DNA): TGTGCCAGCAGCCCCTCAATAGGGGGCTACGAGCAGTACTTC. It translates to CASSPSIGGYEQYF.

The chain is built from TRBV7-8 and TRBJ2-2; TRBD1 matches at 12 bases. The V segment lost 5 bases and the J segment 0 bases; nucleotides outside the gene matches: 4. CDR3 length equals 17 residues. Germline V lookup: CDR1 SGHVS, CDR2 FQNEAQ. DNA of the CDR3: TGTGCCAGCAGCGCCGGGACAGGGGGCCCGAACACCGGGGAGCTGTTTTTT. It encodes CASSAGTGGPNTGELFF.

This clone has a handful of counts. The chain carries TRBV29-1 and TRBJ2-7; a possible D gene is TRBD1 (7 bases). Between the trimmed V and J ends, which lost 6 bases and 4 bases, there was a span of 10 bases. The CDR3 covers 11 residues. Germline CDR1 and CDR2: SQVTM and ANQGSEA. The CDR3 DNA reads TGCAGCGTCCAGGGGGGTTACGAGCAGTACTTC. Its protein is CSVQGGYEQYF.

The chain employs TRBV10-1 and TRBJ2-3; 7 bases align to TRBD1. The CDR3 is 15 residues long. V shed 0 bases and J 0 bases; nucleotides not matched to a gene: 0. Looked up from germline, CDR1 is WNHNN and CDR2 is SYGVQD (reference sequence). DNA of the CDR3: TGCGCCAGCAGTGAGTCGACAGGGAGCACAGATACGCAGTATTTT. Encoded protein: CASSESTGSTDTQYF.

This chain joins TRBV5-1 and TRBJ2-3; 11 bases match TRBD2. Trimming removed 3 bases from V and 1 base from J; junction bases left unmatched: 13. This CDR3 comprises 19 residues. The V gene's germline CDR1 is SGHRS and CDR2 YFSETQ. CDR3 protein: CASSSSRPSGRWGTDTQYF. CDR3 DNA: TGCGCCAGCAGCTCCTCCCGTCCTAGCGGGAGGTGGGGCACAGATACGCAGTATTTT.

This clone has just a few counts. CDR3 bases: TGTGCCAGCAGCGTCGACTTTCGCACTGAAGCTTTCTTT. Amino acids: CASSVDFRTEAFF. V is TRBV6-6 and J is TRBJ1-1; D is uncertain. Germline CDR1 is MNHNY and CDR2 is SVGAGI (reference sequence). Trimming cost V 6 bases and J 4 bases, with 12 bases left between them. The CDR3 length is 13 residues.

Turning to this clone: One end of the junction varies from germline; a read error may be responsible. J is TRBJ2-1 and V is TRBV7-3; 8 positions agree with TRBD2. CDR1 is SGHTA, CDR2 FQGTGA, per germline. This CDR3 has 15 residues. CDR3 sequence: CASSSGTSTYTEQFF. DNA of the CDR3: TGTGCCAGCAGCTCCGGGACTAGTACCTACACTGAGCAGTTCTTC.

V usage is TRBV5-6 and J usage is TRBJ2-1, with 7 positions matching TRBD1. The germline gives CDR1 SGHDT, CDR2 YYEEEE. This CDR3 is built from 16 residues. The trim removed 5 bases at V and 0 bases at J, leaving 8 bases unmatched. CDR3 nucleotide sequence: TGTGCCAGCAGTAACGGTCGACAGGGCTCCTACAATGAGCAGTTCTTC. It encodes CASSNGRQGSYNEQFF.

Concerning this clone itself: Relative to the germline gene, one junction end is altered; a read error may explain this. The rearrangement uses TRBV7-9 and TRBJ2-1, with D perhaps TRBD1 (5 bases). The CDR3 covers 12 residues. The germline V gene encodes CDR1 SEHNR and CDR2 FQNEAQ (reference sequence). In nucleotides, the CDR3 is TGTTCCAGCACCCAGGGATACAATGAGCAGTTCTTC. This codes for CSSTQGYNEQFF.

A single count supports this clone. The chain joins TRBV2 to TRBJ2-4; the match to TRBD1 covers 8 bases. The V and J ends lost 2 bases and 0 bases, in that order; junction bases with no gene match: 9. Germline V CDR1 and CDR2: SNHLY, FYNNEI. The CDR3 loop spans 18 amino acids. The CDR3 nucleotides read TGTGCCAGCAGTGAAAGTGGGACAGGCGGGATAGCCAAAAACATTCAGTACTTC. Protein sequence: CASSESGTGGIAKNIQYF.

A few counts support this clone. This chain uses TRBV4-2 with TRBJ2-1; D uncertain. Trimming cost V 0 bases and J 6 bases, with 12 bases left between them. This CDR3 is built from 15 residues. In germline, CDR1 is LGHNA, CDR2 YNFKEQ. This CDR3 is CASSQDRGVSNEQFF. CDR3 DNA: TGTGCCAGCAGCCAAGATCGAGGAGTTTCCAATGAGCAGTTCTTC.

The chain recombines TRBV28 with TRBJ1-4, with 10 bases that match TRBD1. CDR3 length: 15 amino acids. V gave up 6 bases and J gave up 8 bases; unmatched junction bases: 9. The germline V gene has CDR1 MDHEN and CDR2 SYDVKM. The CDR3 region has the DNA TGTGCCAGCAGCGCCTCGACAGGGGGCGCAGAAAAACTGTTTTTT. Residues: CASSASTGGAEKLFF. Complete variable domain (other parts from reference TRBV28 and TRBJ1-4): DVKVTQSSRYLVKRTGEKVFLECVQDMDHENMFWYRQDPGLGLRLIYFSYDVKMKEKGDIPEGYSVSREKKERFSLILESASTNQTSMYLCASSASTGGAEKLFFGSGTQLSVL.

The gene calls are TRBV11-1 and TRBJ2-7, with 7 bases fitting TRBD1. Germline CDR1 reads SGHAT; CDR2 reads FQDESV (reference sequence). V shed 1 base, J shed 4 bases, and the junction held 4 bases outside the gene matches. The CDR3 consists of 14 residues. The CDR3 is CASSLVRGLYEQYF. DNA of the CDR3: TGTGCCAGCAGCTTAGTAAGGGGGCTGTACGAGCAGTACTTC.

The rearrangement uses TRBV10-3 and TRBJ2-7, with 8 positions matching TRBD2. Germline CDR1 reads ENHRY; CDR2 reads SYGVKD. This CDR3 comprises 13 residues. With 4 bases clipped from V and 5 bases from J, the junction kept 4 bases outside the gene matches. CDR3 in DNA: TGTGCCATCAGTGGAACGGGAGGGGACGAGCAGTACTTC. The encoded protein is CAISGTGGDEQYF.

The chain joins TRBV6-5 to TRBJ2-7, with 7 bases fitting TRBD1. Germline V lookup: CDR1 MNHEY, CDR2 SVGAGI. The CDR3 has 15 amino acids. Trimming took 5 bases from V and 5 from J; bases not matched to a gene: 12. The CDR3 protein is CASSPDRVVQNEQYF. The CDR3 bases are TGTGCCAGCAGTCCCGACAGGGTTGTTCAGAACGAGCAGTACTTC.

The rearrangement uses TRBV27 and TRBJ2-5, with TRBD1 matching 8 bases. The CDR3 has 16 residues. Trimming cost V 5 bases and J 6 bases; bases outside gene matches: 14. In germline, CDR1 is MNHEY, CDR2 SMNVEV (reference sequence). CDR3 DNA sequence: TGTGCCAGCAGTCCCTCGAGGGCAGGGGGCGCGAAGACCCAGTACTTC. It yields the protein CASSPSRAGGAKTQYF.

The rearrangement joins TRBV7-2 to TRBJ2-3; 8 bases map to TRBD1. With 3 bases clipped from V and 0 bases from J, the junction kept 5 bases outside the gene matches. The CDR3 spans 16 residues. Germline assignment: CDR1 SGHTA and CDR2 FQGNSA. The chain's CDR3 is CASSLRQGLSTDTQYF. Here the CDR3 DNA reads TGTGCCAGCAGCTTGAGACAGGGGTTAAGCACAGATACGCAGTATTTT.

The rearrangement uses TRBV10-2 and TRBJ2-3; a weak D match, TRBD2 (5 bases). Deletions cut 8 bases from V and 6 bases from J, with 21 bases between. This CDR3 is built from 15 residues. The V gene's germline CDR1 is WSHSY and CDR2 SAAADI. The CDR3 nucleotides are TGCGCCAGCTCCGGTAGGGAGCGGATGGGGGATACGCAGTATTTT. This encodes CASSGRERMGDTQYF.